The 18 T cell receptor beta chains listed next were all sequenced from one sample in a study of cytomegalovirus exposure and HLA in healthy donors. Primers included in the PCR were 60 Vbeta and 13 Jbeta primers. Sequencing used immunoSEQ multiplex PCR; TCRdb keeps in-frame clones, though not all of them. Among 150,000 to 180,000 clones listed, 65% to 85% were seen once. Material: PBMCs. These receptors all come from a man aged 18 to 29 in good health and CMV-seronegative.

Worth noting for this clone: The junction departs from the called germline gene at one end, perhaps through a read error. This rearrangement joins TRBV19 to TRBJ2-6, with TRBD1 as a possible D gene (5 bases). Germline values: CDR1 LNHDA, CDR2 SQIVND (reference sequence). The CDR3 is 13 amino acids. CDR3 protein: CASSFSGANGLTF. CDR3 bases: TGTGCCAGTTCCTTCTCTGGGGCCAACGGCCTGACTTTC. Looking up the rest from reference TRBV19 and TRBJ2-6 gives the full variable domain: DGGITQSPKYLFRKEGQNVTLSCEQNLNHDAMYWYRQDPGQGLRLIYYSQIVNDFQKGDIAEGYSVSREKKESFPLTVTSAQKNPTAFYLCASSFSGANGLTFGAGSRLTVL.

The chain joins TRBV5-1 to TRBJ2-2; no firm D call. Trimming removed 0 bases from V and 5 bases from J, with 5 bases in between. In germline, CDR1 is SGHRS, CDR2 YFSETQ. This CDR3 is built from 13 residues. The CDR3, as DNA: TGCGCCAGCAGCTTGGTTCTGACCGGGGAGCTGTTTTTT. Translated: CASSLVLTGELFF.

The chain has TRBV4-2 and TRBJ2-2; 7 positions match TRBD1. The CDR3 runs 15 residues. The ends lost 2 bases at V and 6 bases at J; junction bases unmatched: 6. Germline lookup yields CDR1 LGHNA and CDR2 YNFKEQ. The CDR3 is CASSQMTGSSGELFF. The CDR3, as DNA: TGTGCCAGCAGCCAAATGACAGGGTCTTCCGGGGAGCTGTTTTTT.

CDR3 residues: CASSPQQETSGYTF. The CDR3, as DNA: TGTGCCAGCAGCCCCCAACAGGAAACTAGCGGCTACACCTTC. The rearrangement joins TRBV5-6 to TRBJ1-2, with a possible D match to TRBD1 (5 bases). Trimming pared 4 bases from V and 8 bases from J, leaving 18 bases between. Germline V gene lookup returns CDR1 SGHDT and CDR2 YYEEEE. This CDR3 is 14 amino acids long. Full variable domain (missing parts from reference TRBV5-6 and TRBJ1-2): DAGVTQSPTHLIKTRGQQVTLRCSPKSGHDTVSWYQQALGQGPQFIFQYYEEEERQRGNFPDRFSGHQFPNYSSELNVNALLLGDSALYLCASSPQQETSGYTFGSGTRLTVV.

This clone was seen a handful of times. CDR3 sequence (DNA): TGTGCCAGCAGTGGCCGGGAGAGGGGAGGGGACTATGGCTACACCTTC. This gives the protein CASSGRERGGDYGYTF. This chain joins TRBV2 and TRBJ1-2; perhaps TRBD1 as D (5 bases). Between the trimmed V and J ends, which lost 4 bases and 3 bases, there was a span of 18 bases. Germline values: CDR1 SNHLY, CDR2 FYNNEI. The length of the CDR3 is 16 residues.

A word on this clone: One end of the junction varies from germline; a read error may be responsible. The chain links TRBV6-4 to TRBJ2-6; maybe TRBD1 (5 bases). The germline CDR1 and CDR2 sequences are MRHNA and SNTAGT. The CDR3 runs 15 residues. Here the CDR3 reads CASSPDHSGANGLTF. CDR3 in DNA: TGTGCCAGCAGTCCCGACCACTCTGGGGCCAACGGCCTGACTTTC.

The V call is TRBV19, the J call TRBJ1-6, with 8 bases fitting TRBD1. Trimming at V came to 9 bases and at J to 4 bases, leaving 11 bases not matched to a gene. The CDR3 is made up of 16 amino acids. CDR1 LNHDA and CDR2 SQIVND come from the germline V gene (reference sequence). The CDR3: CASRRQGPRYNSPLHF. CDR3 bases: TGTGCCAGCCGTCGACAGGGGCCCCGGTATAATTCACCCCTCCACTTT.

The V gene is TRBV29-1, the J gene TRBJ1-5, with D perhaps matching TRBD1 (5 bases). CDR3 length: 14 residues. Between the trimmed V and J ends, which lost 4 bases and 5 bases, there was a span of 15 bases. Germline CDR1 and CDR2: SQVTM and ANQGSEA. In DNA, the CDR3 is TGCAGCGTTGGGGGAACAGGAGTGGATCAGCCCCAGCATTTT. Its translation: CSVGGTGVDQPQHF.

This clone was picked up a small number of times. The chain recombines TRBV4-3 with TRBJ1-4, with 8 bases aligning to TRBD1. Germline V gene data show CDR1 as LGHNA and CDR2 as YSLEER. V trimming: 1 base; J trimming: 4 bases; junction bases outside the gene matches: 5. The CDR3 totals 16 residues. The CDR3 protein is CASSQGQGRGNEKLFF. CDR3 in DNA: TGCGCCAGCAGCCAAGGACAGGGGAGGGGTAATGAAAAACTGTTTTTT.

The chain links TRBV7-2 to TRBJ1-5; D unresolved. V gave up 5 bases and J gave up 6 bases, with 8 bases separating them. Germline values: CDR1 SGHTA, CDR2 FQGNSA. The CDR3 totals 12 residues. The CDR3 region has the DNA TGTGCCAGCAGCCATTCCGGTCAGCCCCAGCATTTT. Its protein is CASSHSGQPQHF.

This sequence joins TRBV11-3 and TRBJ2-7, with a tentative D call TRBD1 (6 bases). Germline V lookup: CDR1 SGHNT, CDR2 YENEEA. This CDR3 is 13 amino acids long. Trimming took 1 base from V and 6 from J, leaving 10 bases between them. The CDR3 spells CASSLARGREQYF. In DNA form, the CDR3 reads TGTGCCAGCAGCTTAGCCAGGGGACGCGAGCAGTACTTC.

This sequence joins TRBV29-1 and TRBJ1-1; 9 bases fit TRBD1. This CDR3 has 17 residues. From germline, CDR1 is SQVTM and CDR2 ANQGSEA. V trimming: 4 bases; J trimming: 0 bases; junction bases outside the gene matches: 12. The chain's CDR3 is CSVVGGTGKRMNTEAFF. The CDR3 DNA reads as TGCAGCGTTGTTGGAGGGACAGGGAAACGCATGAACACTGAAGCTTTCTTT.

The V gene is TRBV19, the J gene TRBJ1-1, with 9 positions matching TRBD1. With V trimmed by 6 bases and J by 4 bases, 6 bases remained unmatched. Per germline, CDR1 LNHDA and CDR2 SQIVND (reference sequence). CDR3 length equals 14 residues. The CDR3 DNA sequence: TGTGCCAGTAGAAGGACAGGGGTGACCACTGAAGCTTTCTTT. This codes for CASRRTGVTTEAFF.

This sequence joins TRBV11-2 and TRBJ2-1; TRBD2 aligns across 10 bases. Germline V gene sequence: CDR1 SGHAT, CDR2 FQNNGV. The CDR3 sequence is 16 residues long. V dropped 2 bases and J dropped 4; count of bases not matched to a gene: 5. This CDR3 is CASSLYQRGGYNEQFF. In DNA form, the CDR3 reads TGTGCCAGCAGCTTATACCAGCGGGGGGGATACAATGAGCAGTTCTTC.

The CDR3 spells CASVGGGMGGYTF. CDR3 sequence (DNA): TGTGCCAGCGTGGGGGGGGGTATGGGCGGCTACACCTTC. V and J are TRBV2 and TRBJ1-2; the D gene is possibly TRBD1 (5 bases). CDR3 length: 13 amino acids. CDR1 is SNHLY and CDR2 is FYNNEI in the germline V gene. V gave up 8 bases and J gave up 8 bases, with 18 bases separating them.

This clone showed up just once. The chain has TRBV5-1 and TRBJ2-3; 12 bases are shared with TRBD1. Germline trimming cut 3 bases from V and 3 bases from J; bases unmatched to any gene: 5. The germline V gene has CDR1 SGHRS and CDR2 YFSETQ. The CDR3 covers 16 residues. DNA for the CDR3: TGCGCCAGCAGCTGGGGACAGGGGGCCGGGACAGATACGCAGTATTTT. Translating it yields CASSWGQGAGTDTQYF.

The chain couples TRBV28 to TRBJ1-4; TRBD1 aligns across 7 bases. V shed 5 bases, J shed 3 bases, and the junction held 6 bases outside the gene matches. This CDR3 region has 15 residues. In germline, CDR1 is MDHEN, CDR2 SYDVKM. Here the CDR3 reads CASSTQTGSNEKLFF. DNA for the CDR3: TGTGCCAGCAGTACGCAGACAGGGTCTAATGAAAAACTGTTTTTT.

This chain joins TRBV6-5 and TRBJ1-2; 10 nucleotides match TRBD1. CDR3 length: 12 amino acids. V lost 6 bases to trimming and J lost 8 bases; unmatched junction nucleotides: 3. The germline CDR1 and CDR2 sequences are MNHEY and SVGAGI. CDR3 DNA: TGTGCCAGCAGGGGACAGGGGTGGGGCTACACCTTC. Translation: CASRGQGWGYTF.